Presented here are 2 T cell receptor beta chains from one specimen sequenced in a study of blood T cell repertoires in COVID-19. Some clones are missing from TCRdb's copy, which holds only in-frame ones; the method was immunoSEQ multiplex PCR. The data contain over 120,000 clones, 70% to 90% of them singletons. Material for sequencing was PBMCs or T cells enriched from blood (not recorded which). Every receptor here comes from a man over 45 who had recovered from COVID-19.

This chain links TRBV5-1 with TRBJ1-4, with a possible D match to TRBD1 (5 bases). V lost 4 bases, J lost 7 bases, and 14 bases lay in between. Per the germline V gene, CDR1 is SGHRS and CDR2 is YFSETQ. This CDR3 contains 14 residues. In DNA form, the CDR3 reads TGCGCCAGCAGCGAGGACGGTAGGGGTGAAAAACTGTTTTTT. Translation gives CASSEDGRGEKLFF.

This clone was seen more than once but under ten times. The rearrangement uses TRBV10-3 and TRBJ2-1, with 7 bases fitting TRBD2. The CDR3 runs to 16 residues. Germline values: CDR1 ENHRY, CDR2 SYGVKD. Trimming at V came to 5 bases and at J to 0 bases, leaving 7 bases not matched to a gene. CDR3 protein: CAISIGAGSSYNEQFF. Here the CDR3 DNA reads TGTGCCATCAGTATTGGAGCGGGGAGCTCCTACAATGAGCAGTTCTTC.